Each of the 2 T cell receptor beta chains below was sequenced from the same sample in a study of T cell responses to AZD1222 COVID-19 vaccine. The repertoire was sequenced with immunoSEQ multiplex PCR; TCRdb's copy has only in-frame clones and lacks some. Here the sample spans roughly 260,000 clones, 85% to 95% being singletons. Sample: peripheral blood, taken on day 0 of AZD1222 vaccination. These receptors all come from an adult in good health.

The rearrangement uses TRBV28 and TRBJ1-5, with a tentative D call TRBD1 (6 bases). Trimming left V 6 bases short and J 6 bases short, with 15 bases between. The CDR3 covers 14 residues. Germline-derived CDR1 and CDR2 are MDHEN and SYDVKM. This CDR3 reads CASRLTGSGQPQHF. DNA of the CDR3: TGTGCCAGCAGACTAACAGGGAGCGGTCAGCCCCAGCATTTT. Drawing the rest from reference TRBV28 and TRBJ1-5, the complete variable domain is DVKVTQSSRYLVKRTGEKVFLECVQDMDHENMFWYRQDPGLGLRLIYFSYDVKMKEKGDIPEGYSVSREKKERFSLILESASTNQTSMYLCASRLTGSGQPQHFGDGTRLSIL.

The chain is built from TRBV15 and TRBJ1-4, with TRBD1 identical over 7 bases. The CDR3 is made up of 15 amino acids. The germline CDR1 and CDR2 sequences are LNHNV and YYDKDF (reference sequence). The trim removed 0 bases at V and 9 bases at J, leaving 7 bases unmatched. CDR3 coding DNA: TGTGCCACCAGCAGAGATAGTGGGAGGGGGCAAAAACTGTTTTTT. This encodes CATSRDSGRGQKLFF.